Described below is a single T cell receptor beta chain sequence and its context. This clone appeared a single time. Which antigen it targets is not known. Base quality data are lacking; no much larger clone is found one base away. The data belong to a study of OX40 agonist ivuxolimab in advanced cancers. In the study overall: Ivuxolimab was an agonistic, fully human IgG2 monoclonal antibody directed against OX40 (CD134), a costimulatory receptor. Partial responses occurred in three dose-escalation patients, of whom one had hepatocellular carcinoma and two had cutaneous melanoma. The monotherapy dose-escalation portion (N ≈ 52 patients) of the phase I ivuxolimab trial is reported in the paper. In the dose-escalation cohort, roughly 82% of patients were male, and the mean age was 60 years with a range of roughly 20 to 79. Patients were allowed to have had prior anti-PD-1, anti-PD-L1 or anti-CTLA-4 therapy, and approximately 37% of the dose-escalation patients had been treated with checkpoint inhibitors. Among the 52 dose-escalation patients, around 20 had hepatocellular carcinoma, roughly 15 melanoma, 9 renal cell carcinoma and 9 head and neck cancer. Intravenous ivuxolimab was administered to patients every 2 weeks at six dose levels: 0.01, 0.1, 0.3, 1.5, 3 and 10 mg/kg. The point of sequencing TCRbeta in the periphery was to test whether ivuxolimab changed TCR sequence diversity and drove clonal T-cell expansion.

Genomic DNA was extracted from sorted cells for sequencing of the TCRbeta CDR3 region. The immunoSEQ Assay was used for sequencing of TCRbeta CDR3 regions. TCRdb stores this immuneACCESS table with in-frame sequences only. Part of the clones is absent; in the studies checked, under half of the shortfall reflects unresolved V genes, and no reason is known for the rest. The sample table contains 80,000 to 95,000 clones; only one count was recorded for 92% of them. The ten most abundant clones make up 0.4% to 0.55% of the sample. Overall results and qualifications from the work: After ivuxolimab, expanded clones were on average more numerous among CD8+ T cells than among CD4+ T cells. In partial responders in the 0.1-3.0 mg/kg groups, normalized peripheral clonal expansion was found to be among the lowest, especially among CD8+ T cells. The antigen specificity of the clonally expanded peripheral T cells was not determined. Clonal expansion of both CD4+ and CD8+ blood T cells was observed from baseline to week 6 at doses 0.1 to 3.0 mg/kg. Low levels of normalized T-cell clonal expansion were also seen in some patients who did not respond.

Patients with autoimmune disease history or receiving systemic immunosuppression were excluded from the trial. Peripheral blood for TCR sequencing was collected from all dose cohorts at baseline, on cycle 4 day 1, and on cycle 7 day 1. The samples were taken from a phase I, first-in-human, multicenter, open-label dose-escalation trial of ivuxolimab. Adults with locally advanced or metastatic melanoma, renal cell, hepatocellular, or head and neck squamous cell carcinoma were enrolled in the trial. Before TCR sequencing, CD4+ T cells and CD8+ T cells from peripheral blood were sorted into separate populations. Looking up the germline V gene yields CDR1 SNHLY and CDR2 FYNNEI. V loses 4 bases, J loses 1 base, and the germline ends lie 13 bases apart. The CDR3 spans 16 residues, from the cysteine through the phenylalanine. Only the CDR3 region is kept as DNA, spanning 48 bases read in frame from base 1.

The origin of this receptor is an adult with an advanced solid tumor such as melanoma, head and neck, liver or kidney cancer. The specimen comprised CD4+ or CD8+ T cells sorted from blood, sampled in a trial of the OX40 agonist ivuxolimab. This receptor chain uses TRBV2 and TRBJ2-2; the D gene is perhaps TRBD2, on 5 matching bases. At the DNA level, the sequence is TGTGCCAGCAGTGGTGGGAGACCCTGGAACACCGGGGAGCTGTTTTTT. Its product reads: CASSGGRPWNTGELFF.